The next 5 T cell receptor beta chains were all read from a single sample in a study of blood T cell repertoires in COVID-19. Sequenced by immunoSEQ multiplex PCR; TCRdb stores in-frame clones only, minus some. In the table there are more than 300,000 clones, approximately 91% of which are singletons. Sequenced input: PBMCs or T cells enriched from blood (not recorded which). These receptor sequences come from a woman aged 40 to 50 who had been exposed to COVID-19.

The J gene is TRBJ1-3, the V gene TRBV6-1, with D maybe TRBD1 (6 bases). V gave up 2 bases and J gave up 0 bases, with 11 bases separating them. CDR3 length equals 16 residues. Germline V gene lookup returns CDR1 MNHNS and CDR2 SASEGT. CDR3 in DNA: TGTGCCAGCAGTGAAACCGTGGGACACTCTGGAAACACCATATATTTT. This gives the protein CASSETVGHSGNTIYF.

V and J are TRBV2 and TRBJ2-1, with 9 nucleotides matching TRBD2. With 4 bases clipped from V and 7 bases from J, the junction kept 8 bases outside the gene matches. Germline V gives CDR1 SNHLY, CDR2 FYNNEI. The CDR3 contains 15 residues. This CDR3 is CASSGAGGPENEQFF. As DNA, the CDR3 is TGTGCCAGCAGTGGGGCGGGGGGGCCGGAGAATGAGCAGTTCTTC. The full variable domain, its missing parts supplied by reference TRBV2 and TRBJ2-1, is EPEVTQTPSHQVTQMGQEVILRCVPISNHLYFYWYRQILGQKVEFLVSFYNNEISEKSEIFDDQFSVERPDGSNFTLKIRSTKLEDSAMYFCASSGAGGPENEQFFGPGTRLTVL.

The CDR3 bases are TGTGCCAGCACCCCTTCAAGGAGTGAAGCTTTCTTT. This translates into CASTPSRSEAFF. The chain combines TRBV12-3 or TRBV12-4 with TRBJ1-1; D not certain. The CDR3 spans 12 residues. V gave up 7 bases and J gave up 7 bases, with 13 bases separating them.

V usage is TRBV15 and J usage is TRBJ2-5; 10 nucleotides line up with TRBD2. Germline loops: CDR1 LNHNV, CDR2 YYDKDF (reference sequence). The CDR3 runs to 17 residues. The V segment lost 5 bases and the J segment 5 bases; nucleotides outside the gene matches: 14. The CDR3 nucleotides read TGTGCCACCAGCTCCCCCCTAATAGCGGGGGGAGGGGAGACCCAGTACTTC. Encoded protein: CATSSPLIAGGGETQYF.

This sequence joins TRBV2 and TRBJ1-5; D is unclear. The V gene's germline CDR1 is SNHLY and CDR2 FYNNEI. CDR3 length: 14 residues. Trimming removed 5 bases at V and 4 bases at J, with 12 bases between. The CDR3 is CASSIHRGNQPQHF. The CDR3 region has the DNA TGTGCCAGCAGTATCCATCGAGGGAATCAGCCCCAGCATTTT.